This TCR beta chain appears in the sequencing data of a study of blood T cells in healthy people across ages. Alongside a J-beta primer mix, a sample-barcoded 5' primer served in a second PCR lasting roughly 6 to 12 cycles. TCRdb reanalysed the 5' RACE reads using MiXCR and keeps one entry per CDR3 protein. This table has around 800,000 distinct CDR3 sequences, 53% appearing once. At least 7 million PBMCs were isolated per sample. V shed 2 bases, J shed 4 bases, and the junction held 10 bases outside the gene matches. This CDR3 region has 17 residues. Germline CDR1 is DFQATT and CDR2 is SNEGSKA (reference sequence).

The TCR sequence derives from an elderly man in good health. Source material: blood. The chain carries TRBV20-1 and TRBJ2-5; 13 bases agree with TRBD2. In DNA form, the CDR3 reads TGCAGTGCTAGACCGGGGAGTACTAGCGGGAGGGGAGAGACCCAGTACTTC. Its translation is CSARPGSTSGRGETQYF.